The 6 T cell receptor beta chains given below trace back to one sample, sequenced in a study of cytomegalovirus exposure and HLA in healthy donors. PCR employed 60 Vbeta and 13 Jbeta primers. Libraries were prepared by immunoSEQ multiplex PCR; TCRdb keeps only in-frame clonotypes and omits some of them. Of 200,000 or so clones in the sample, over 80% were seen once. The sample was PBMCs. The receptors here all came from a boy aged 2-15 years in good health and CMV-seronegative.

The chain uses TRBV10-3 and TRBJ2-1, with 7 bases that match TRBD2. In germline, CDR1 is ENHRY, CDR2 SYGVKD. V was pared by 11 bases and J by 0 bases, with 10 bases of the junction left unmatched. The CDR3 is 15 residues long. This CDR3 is CASVGRGTSYNEQFF. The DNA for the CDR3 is TGTGCCTCGGTAGGGCGGGGGACCTCCTACAATGAGCAGTTCTTC.

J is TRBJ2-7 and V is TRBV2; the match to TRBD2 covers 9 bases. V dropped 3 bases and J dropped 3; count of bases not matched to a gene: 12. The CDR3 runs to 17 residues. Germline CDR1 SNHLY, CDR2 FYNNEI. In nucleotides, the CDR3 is TGTGCCAGCAGTGAGAGGGTCATGACTAGCGGCGTCTACGAGCAGTACTTC. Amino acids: CASSERVMTSGVYEQYF.

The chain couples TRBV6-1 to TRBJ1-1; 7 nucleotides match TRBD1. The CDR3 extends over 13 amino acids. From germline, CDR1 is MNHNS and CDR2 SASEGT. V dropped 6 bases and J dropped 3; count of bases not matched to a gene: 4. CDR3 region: CASRSDRDTEAFF. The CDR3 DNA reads TGTGCCAGCAGGTCCGACAGGGACACTGAAGCTTTCTTT.

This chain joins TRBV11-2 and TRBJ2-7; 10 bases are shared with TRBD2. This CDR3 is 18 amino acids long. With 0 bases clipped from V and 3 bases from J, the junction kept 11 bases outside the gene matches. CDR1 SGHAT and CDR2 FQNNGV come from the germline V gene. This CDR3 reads CASSLDTSGTLYFYEQYF. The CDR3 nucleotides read TGTGCCAGCAGCTTAGATACTAGCGGGACACTTTATTTCTACGAGCAGTACTTC.

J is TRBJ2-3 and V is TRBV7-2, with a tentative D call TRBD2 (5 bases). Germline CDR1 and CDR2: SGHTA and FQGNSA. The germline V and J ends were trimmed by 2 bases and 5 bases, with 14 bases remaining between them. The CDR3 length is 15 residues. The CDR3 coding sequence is TGTGCCAGCAGCTTACTTCACCCCGGGGTAGATACGCAGTATTTT. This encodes CASSLLHPGVDTQYF.

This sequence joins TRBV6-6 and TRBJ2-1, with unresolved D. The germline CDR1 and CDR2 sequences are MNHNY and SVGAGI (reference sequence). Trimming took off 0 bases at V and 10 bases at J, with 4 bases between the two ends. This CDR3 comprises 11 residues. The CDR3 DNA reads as TGTGCCAGCAGTTACTCGACAGAGCAGTTCTTC. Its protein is CASSYSTEQFF.